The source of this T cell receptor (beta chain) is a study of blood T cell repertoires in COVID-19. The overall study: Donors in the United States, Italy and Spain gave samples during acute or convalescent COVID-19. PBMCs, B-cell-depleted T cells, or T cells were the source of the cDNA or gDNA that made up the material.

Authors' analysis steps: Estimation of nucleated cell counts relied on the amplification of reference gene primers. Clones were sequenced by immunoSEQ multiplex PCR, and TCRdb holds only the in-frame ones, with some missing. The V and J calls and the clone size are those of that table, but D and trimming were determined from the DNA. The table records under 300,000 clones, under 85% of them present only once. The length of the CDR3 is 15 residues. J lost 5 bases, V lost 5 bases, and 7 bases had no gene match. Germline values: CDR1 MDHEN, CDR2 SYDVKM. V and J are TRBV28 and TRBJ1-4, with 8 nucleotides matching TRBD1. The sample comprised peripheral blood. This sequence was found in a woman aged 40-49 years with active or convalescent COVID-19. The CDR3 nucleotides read TGTGCCAGCAGTCCCCTCGGACAGGGAAATGAAAAACTGTTTTTT. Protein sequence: CASSPLGQGNEKLFF.